Each of the 19 T cell receptor beta chains below was sequenced from the same sample in a study of control samples from healthy donors and cancer patients. Assay: immunoSEQ multiplex PCR; the TCRdb copy retains only in-frame clones and omits some. The sample has about 94,000 clones, just over 90% seen once; the top ten hold around 3.5%. Sequenced: blood. These receptors were obtained from a woman between 18 and 30 years old in good health.

J is TRBJ1-2 and V is TRBV6-1; TRBD1 might be the D (5 bases). This CDR3 is built from 14 residues. With 3 bases removed from V and 4 bases from J, the gap between germline ends came to 12 bases. Germline assignment: CDR1 MNHNS and CDR2 SASEGT. CDR3 nucleotide sequence: TGTGCCAGCAGTGATTGGGACTATGGCTATGGCTACACCTTC. Protein sequence: CASSDWDYGYGYTF.

In nucleotides, the CDR3 is TGTGCCAGCAGCTCATCGGACAGGCGGGGGGAGGGAGAGACCCAGTACTTC. It codes for CASSSSDRRGEGETQYF. This rearrangement joins TRBV7-9 to TRBJ2-5; D might be TRBD2 (8 bases). Germline lookup yields CDR1 SEHNR and CDR2 FQNEAQ (reference sequence). CDR3 length: 17 amino acids. V lost 4 bases, J lost 4 bases, and 22 bases lay in between.

The gene calls are TRBV7-6 and TRBJ1-1; possibly TRBD1 for D (6 bases). CDR1 and CDR2 from the germline V gene are SGHVS and FNYEAQ. Trimming removed 4 bases at V and 2 bases at J, with 14 bases between. This CDR3 contains 15 residues. Here the CDR3 DNA reads TGTGCCAGCAGCTCGGCAGGGGTGGGAAACACTGAAGCTTTCTTT. It is translated as CASSSAGVGNTEAFF.

This clone was recorded once. This chain connects TRBV6-5 to TRBJ1-2; D perhaps matches TRBD1 (5 bases). The CDR3 is made up of 16 amino acids. The V gene's germline CDR1 is MNHEY and CDR2 SVGAGI. V was trimmed by 0 bases and J by 3 bases, leaving 14 bases between them. Here the CDR3 DNA reads TGTGCCAGCAGTTACTCCGGGGCGGGGAGACACTATGGCTACACCTTC. It is translated as CASSYSGAGRHYGYTF.

The CDR3 protein is CASSSSDREGGYTF. CDR3 bases: TGCGCCAGCAGCTCCTCGGACAGGGAAGGTGGCTACACCTTC. The chain is built from TRBV5-1 and TRBJ1-2, with 8 bases lining up with TRBD1. V dropped 3 bases and J dropped 7; count of bases not matched to a gene: 8. In germline, CDR1 is SGHRS, CDR2 YFSETQ. The CDR3 is 14 amino acids.

This chain uses TRBV3-1 (or the pseudogene TRBV3-2) with TRBJ2-7, with TRBD2 matching 12 bases. This CDR3 has 14 amino acids. The ends lost 4 bases at V and 5 bases at J; junction bases unmatched: 3. CDR1 and CDR2 from the germline V gene are LGHDT and YNNKEL (reference sequence). CDR3 in amino acids: CASSPSGGADEQYF. The CDR3 DNA reads TGTGCCAGCAGCCCTAGCGGGGGGGCCGACGAGCAGTACTTC.

This rearrangement joins TRBV12-5 to TRBJ1-6, with 11 bases aligning to TRBD1. CDR1 and CDR2 from the germline V gene are LGHNT and FRNRAP. The CDR3 sequence is 17 residues long. The J segment lost 9 bases and the V segment lost 0 bases, leaving 7 bases of the junction unmatched. The CDR3 DNA follows: TGTGCTAGTGGTTTGGTCCTTGGACAGGGGGCATCTTCACCCCTCCACTTT. The encoded protein is CASGLVLGQGASSPLHF.

The gene calls are TRBV12-3 or TRBV12-4 and TRBJ2-3; D ambiguous. This CDR3 has 13 residues. V was shortened by 3 bases and J by 5 bases, with 9 bases between the two germline ends. The CDR3 is CASSFGVLDTQYF. The CDR3 nucleotides are TGTGCCAGCAGTTTCGGAGTACTAGATACGCAGTATTTT.

The genes are TRBV6-1 and TRBJ2-3; D uncertain. V was clipped by 1 base and J by 1 base, with 6 bases between them. This CDR3 has 14 residues. CDR1 is MNHNS and CDR2 is SASEGT in the germline V gene. CDR3 in amino acids: CASSEGFGTDTQYF. In nucleotides, the CDR3 is TGTGCCAGCAGTGAAGGGTTCGGCACAGATACGCAGTATTTT.

The rearrangement links TRBV5-6 to TRBJ2-1, with D tentatively TRBD1 (6 bases). The CDR3 loop spans 15 amino acids. Germline V gene sequence: CDR1 SGHDT, CDR2 YYEEEE. Trimming removed 1 base at V and 5 bases at J, with 13 bases between. CDR3 sequence reads: CASSLSQGFDNEQFF. The CDR3 DNA sequence: TGTGCCAGCAGCTTGAGCCAGGGGTTTGACAATGAGCAGTTCTTC.

The CDR3 DNA sequence: TGTGCCAGCAGCGTAGGGACTAGCAACGAGCAGTTCTTC. Amino acids: CASSVGTSNEQFF. The chain links TRBV7-7 to TRBJ2-1; 9 bases match TRBD2. The V gene end was trimmed by 5 bases and the J gene end by 10 bases; junction bases not matched to a gene: 6. The CDR3 covers 13 residues. Germline V gene lookup returns CDR1 SSHAT and CDR2 FNYEAQ (reference sequence).

The chain combines TRBV9 with TRBJ2-1; possible D gene TRBD2, 7 bases. The CDR3 has 18 residues. V dropped 4 bases and J dropped 0 bases, with 20 bases sitting between them. Germline CDR1 is SGDLS and CDR2 is YYNGEE. The CDR3 nucleotides are TGTGCCAGCAGCTCGCGGGGGCCCGAGGTCGGCTCCTACAATGAGCAGTTCTTC. Amino acids: CASSSRGPEVGSYNEQFF.

This sequence joins TRBV11-2 and TRBJ1-1; a weak D match, TRBD1 (5 bases). V was cut by 5 bases and J by 5 bases, with 15 bases left in between. This CDR3 comprises 14 residues. Germline V gene data show CDR1 as SGHAT and CDR2 as FQNNGV. The CDR3 DNA reads TGTGCCAGCAGCCCCTTGGGGTGGGGGACTGAAGCTTTCTTT. Its translation: CASSPLGWGTEAFF.

V is TRBV19 and J is TRBJ1-3; D is perhaps TRBD1 (6 bases). Trimming shortened V by 2 bases and J by 2 bases, and 7 bases separated the two germline ends. The germline V gene encodes CDR1 LNHDA and CDR2 SQIVND (reference sequence). This CDR3 is built from 14 residues. CDR3 in amino acids: CASSITGTGNTIYF. The CDR3, as DNA: TGTGCCAGTAGTATAACAGGGACTGGAAACACCATATATTTT.

The chain carries TRBV5-8 and TRBJ1-5; D gene ambiguous. Germline-derived CDR1 and CDR2 are SGHTS and YDEGEE. This CDR3 contains 17 residues. Between the trimmed V and J ends, which lost 5 bases and 0 bases, there was a span of 18 bases. The CDR3 sequence: CASRRFYGGDSNQPQHF. The CDR3 DNA is TGTGCCAGCAGGAGGTTTTACGGCGGTGATAGCAATCAGCCCCAGCATTTT.

V usage is TRBV9 and J usage is TRBJ1-2; 7 positions match TRBD1. Germline V CDR1 and CDR2: SGDLS, YYNGEE. Losses at the gene ends were 0 bases for V and 5 bases for J; bases not matched to a gene: 7. CDR3 length equals 15 residues. CDR3 in DNA: TGTGCCAGCAGCGTAGGGGGACAGCTTTCTTATGGCTACACCTTC. It specifies CASSVGGQLSYGYTF.

This chain uses TRBV19 with TRBJ1-5; D possibly corresponds to TRBD1 (5 bases). This CDR3 is built from 14 residues. Trimming removed 2 bases at V and 10 bases at J, with 15 bases between. The germline V gene encodes CDR1 LNHDA and CDR2 SQIVND (reference sequence). The CDR3 DNA reads as TGTGCCAGTAGTATAAGTAGACAGCGCCCCCCCCAGCATTTT. This gives the protein CASSISRQRPPQHF.

The chain employs TRBV5-8 and TRBJ2-7, with D possibly matching TRBD2 (5 bases). Germline V CDR1 and CDR2: SGHTS, YDEGEE. The CDR3 has 14 residues. CDR3 DNA sequence: TGTGGCGCGGGCCGGAACTTAAAGAGTTACGAGCAGTACTTC. Amino acid sequence: CGAGRNLKSYEQYF.

The CDR3: CASSYIGGASEQFF. DNA for the CDR3: TGTGCCAGCAGCTACATAGGGGGGGCAAGTGAGCAGTTCTTC. This rearrangement joins TRBV11-2 to TRBJ2-1, with D tentatively TRBD2 (7 bases). The CDR3 has 14 residues. In germline, CDR1 is SGHAT, CDR2 FQNNGV. V lost 4 bases to trimming and J lost 9 bases, with 16 bases between them.